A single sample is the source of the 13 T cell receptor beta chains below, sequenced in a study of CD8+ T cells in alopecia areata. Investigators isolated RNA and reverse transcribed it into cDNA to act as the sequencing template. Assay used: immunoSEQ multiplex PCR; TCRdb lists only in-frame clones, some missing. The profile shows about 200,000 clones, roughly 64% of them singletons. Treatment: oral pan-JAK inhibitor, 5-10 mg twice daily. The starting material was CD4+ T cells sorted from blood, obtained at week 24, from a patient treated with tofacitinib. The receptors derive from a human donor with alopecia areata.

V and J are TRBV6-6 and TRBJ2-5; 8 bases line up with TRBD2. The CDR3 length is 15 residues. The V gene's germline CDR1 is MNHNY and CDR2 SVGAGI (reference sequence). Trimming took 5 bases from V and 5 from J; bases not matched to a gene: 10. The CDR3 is CASSRKLAALETQYF. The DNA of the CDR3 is TGTGCCAGCAGTCGGAAACTAGCGGCGTTGGAGACCCAGTACTTC.

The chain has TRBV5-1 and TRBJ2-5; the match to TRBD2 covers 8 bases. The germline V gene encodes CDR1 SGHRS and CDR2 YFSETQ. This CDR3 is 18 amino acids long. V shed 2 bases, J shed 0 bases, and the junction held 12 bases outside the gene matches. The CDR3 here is CASSFGQTQRGYQETQYF. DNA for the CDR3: TGCGCCAGCAGCTTTGGACAAACCCAGCGGGGGTACCAAGAGACCCAGTACTTC.

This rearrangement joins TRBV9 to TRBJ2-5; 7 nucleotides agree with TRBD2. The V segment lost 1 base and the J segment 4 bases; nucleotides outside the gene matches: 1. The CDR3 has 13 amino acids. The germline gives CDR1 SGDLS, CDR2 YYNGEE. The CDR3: CASSVRLAETQYF. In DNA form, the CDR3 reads TGTGCCAGCAGCGTAAGACTAGCAGAGACCCAGTACTTC.

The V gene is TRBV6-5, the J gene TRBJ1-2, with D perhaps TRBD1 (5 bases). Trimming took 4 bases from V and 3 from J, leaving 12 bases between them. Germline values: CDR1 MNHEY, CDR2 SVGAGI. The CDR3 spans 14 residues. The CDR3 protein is CASSSRDRDYGYTF. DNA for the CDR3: TGTGCCAGCAGTTCGAGGGACCGCGACTATGGCTACACCTTC.

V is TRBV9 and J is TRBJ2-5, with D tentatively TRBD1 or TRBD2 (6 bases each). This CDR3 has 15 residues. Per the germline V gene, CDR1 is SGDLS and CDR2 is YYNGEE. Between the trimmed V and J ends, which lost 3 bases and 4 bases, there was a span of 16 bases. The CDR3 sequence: CASSGPRGQAETQYF. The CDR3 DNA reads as TGTGCCAGCAGCGGCCCCCGGGGGCAGGCAGAGACCCAGTACTTC. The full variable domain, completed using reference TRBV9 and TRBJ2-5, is DSGVTQTPKHLITATGQRVTLRCSPRSGDLSVYWYQQSLDQGLQFLIQYYNGEERAKGNILERFSAQQFPDLHSELNLSSLELGDSALYFCASSGPRGQAETQYFGPGTRLLVL.

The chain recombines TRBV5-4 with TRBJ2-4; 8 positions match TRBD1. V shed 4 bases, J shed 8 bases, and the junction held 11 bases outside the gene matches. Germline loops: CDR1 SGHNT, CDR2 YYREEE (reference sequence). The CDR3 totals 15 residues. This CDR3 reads CASSEGQGGVHIQYF. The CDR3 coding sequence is TGTGCCAGCAGCGAAGGACAGGGCGGCGTGCACATTCAGTACTTC.

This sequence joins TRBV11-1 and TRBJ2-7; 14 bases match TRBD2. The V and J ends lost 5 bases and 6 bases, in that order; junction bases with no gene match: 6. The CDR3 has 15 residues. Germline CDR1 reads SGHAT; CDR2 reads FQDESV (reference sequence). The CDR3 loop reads CASSPRLAGGLEQYF. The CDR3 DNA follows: TGTGCCAGCAGCCCTCGACTAGCGGGAGGGCTCGAGCAGTACTTC.

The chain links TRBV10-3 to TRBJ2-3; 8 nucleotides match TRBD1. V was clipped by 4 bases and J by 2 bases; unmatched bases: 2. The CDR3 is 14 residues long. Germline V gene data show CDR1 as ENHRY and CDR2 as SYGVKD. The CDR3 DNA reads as TGTGCCATCAGTGGGACAGGGAACACAGATACGCAGTATTTT. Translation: CAISGTGNTDTQYF.

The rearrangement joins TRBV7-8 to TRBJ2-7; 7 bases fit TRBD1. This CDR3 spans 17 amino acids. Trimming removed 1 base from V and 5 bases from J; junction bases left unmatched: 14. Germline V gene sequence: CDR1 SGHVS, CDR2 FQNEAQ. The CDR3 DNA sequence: TGTGCCAGCAGCTTAGGATCCCGGACAGGCGGAAGCCACGAGCAGTACTTC. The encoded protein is CASSLGSRTGGSHEQYF.

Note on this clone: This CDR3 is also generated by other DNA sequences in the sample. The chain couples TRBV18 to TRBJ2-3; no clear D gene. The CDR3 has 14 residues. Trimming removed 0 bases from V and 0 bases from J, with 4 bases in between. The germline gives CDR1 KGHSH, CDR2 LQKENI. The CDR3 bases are TGTGCCAGCTCACCACCTACAAGCACAGATACGCAGTATTTT. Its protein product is CASSPPTSTDTQYF.

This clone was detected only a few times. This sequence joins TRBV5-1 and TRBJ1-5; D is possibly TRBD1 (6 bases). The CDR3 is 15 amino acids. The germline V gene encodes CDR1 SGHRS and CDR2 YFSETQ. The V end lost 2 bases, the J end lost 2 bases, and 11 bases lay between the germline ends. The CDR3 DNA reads TGCGCCAGCAGCTTTACAGGGTTGGGCAATCAGCCCCAGCATTTT. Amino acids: CASSFTGLGNQPQHF. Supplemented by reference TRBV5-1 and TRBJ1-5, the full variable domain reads KAGVTQTPRYLIKTRGQQVTLSCSPISGHRSVSWYQQTPGQGLQFLFEYFSETQRNKGNFPGRFSGRQFSNSRSEMNVSTLELGDSALYLCASSFTGLGNQPQHFGDGTRLSIL.

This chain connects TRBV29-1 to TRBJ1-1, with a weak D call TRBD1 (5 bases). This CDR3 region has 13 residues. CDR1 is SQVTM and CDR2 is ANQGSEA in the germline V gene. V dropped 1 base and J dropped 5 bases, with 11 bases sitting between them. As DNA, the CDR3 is TGCAGCGTTGAAGGTTGGGGGAGAACTGAAGCTTTCTTT. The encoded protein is CSVEGWGRTEAFF.

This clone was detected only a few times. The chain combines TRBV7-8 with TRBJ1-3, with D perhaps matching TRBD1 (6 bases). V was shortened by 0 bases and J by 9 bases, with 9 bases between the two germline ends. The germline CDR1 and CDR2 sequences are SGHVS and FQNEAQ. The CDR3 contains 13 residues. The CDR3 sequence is CASSLAQGVTIYF. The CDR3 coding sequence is TGTGCCAGCAGCTTAGCACAGGGAGTCACCATATATTTT.